These 27 T cell receptor beta chains were all obtained from the same sample, sequenced in a study of regulatory T cells in long-lasting Graves disease. The sample's time point: newly diagnosed GD, antithyroid drugs for less than 3 months. PBMC RNA was the source of the TCR library. Both iRepertoire HTBI primers and Arm-PCR of CDR3 regions were used to build the TCR beta libraries. TCRdb fed the multiplex PCR reads into MiXCR, producing one record per CDR3 protein. The sample holds approximately 480,000 distinct CDR3 sequences, 15% to 20% seen once. These sequences were also reported in another study, on T cells in Graves' hyperthyroidism and ophthalmopathy.

Source: peripheral blood mononuclear cells (PBMCs), taken at new diagnosis, from a patient treated with antithyroid drugs. The receptors come from a middle-aged man with Graves disease.

The chain combines TRBV4-1 with TRBJ1-5; D gene unclear. Per the germline V gene, CDR1 is MGHRA and CDR2 is YSYEKL. The germline V and J ends were trimmed by 0 bases and 5 bases, with 5 bases remaining between them. CDR3 size: 13 residues. The DNA of the CDR3 is TGCGCCAGCAGCCAAGACCCCCATCAGCCCCAGCATTTT. Translating it yields CASSQDPHQPQHF.

The chain links TRBV6-1 to TRBJ2-1; 10 bases are shared with TRBD2. The CDR3 sequence is 14 residues long. Germline V gene data show CDR1 as MNHNS and CDR2 as SASEGT. V trimming: 4 bases; J trimming: 8 bases; junction bases outside the gene matches: 5. This CDR3 is CASSASGSVDEQFF. The CDR3 DNA sequence: TGTGCCAGCAGTGCTAGCGGGAGTGTCGATGAGCAGTTCTTC.

This clonotype was picked up a small number of times. This chain links TRBV7-9 with TRBJ1-2; 9 nucleotides line up with TRBD1. Germline V gene sequence: CDR1 SEHNR, CDR2 FQNEAQ (reference sequence). This CDR3 has 16 residues. V trimming: 5 bases; J trimming: 0 bases; junction bases outside the gene matches: 7. This chain's CDR3 is CASSPQGAPANYGYTF. The CDR3 DNA sequence: TGTGCCAGCAGCCCACAGGGGGCCCCAGCTAACTATGGCTACACCTTC.

This clonotype was recorded a few times. J is TRBJ2-1 and V is TRBV19; TRBD2 matches 10 bases. Looked up from germline, CDR1 is LNHDA and CDR2 is SQIVND (reference sequence). With V trimmed by 5 bases and J by 6 bases, 10 bases remained unmatched. This CDR3 region has 16 residues. CDR3 bases: TGTGCCAGTAGTTGGGTAGCGGGAGGAGGAAGCAATGAGCAGTTCTTC. This codes for CASSWVAGGGSNEQFF.

This clonotype has only a few counts. The V call is TRBV18, the J call TRBJ2-1; D is unresolved. The V end lost 2 bases, the J end lost 7 bases, and 6 bases lay between the germline ends. CDR1 and CDR2 (germline): KGHSH, LQKENI. The CDR3 runs 12 residues. Written as DNA, the CDR3 is TGTGCCAGCTCACCATCACCGAATGAGCAGTTCTTC. It is translated as CASSPSPNEQFF.

Comment on this clonotype: Just one base apart from a much larger clone, this may be a read error. The V call is TRBV6-2 or TRBV6-3, the J call TRBJ2-7; D possibly corresponds to TRBD2 (5 bases). This CDR3 comprises 15 residues. Germline CDR1 reads MNHEY; CDR2 reads SVGEGT. The CDR3 loop is CACSVASSEHYEQYF. The CDR3 DNA reads TGTGCCTGCAGTGTGGCAAGTAGCGAGCACTACGAGCAGTACTTC.

This clonotype was recorded many times. The genes are TRBV28 and TRBJ2-7; weak D call: TRBD2 (6 bases). V lost 2 bases and J lost 6, with 11 bases in between. This CDR3 has 13 residues. Germline CDR1 MDHEN, CDR2 SYDVKM. The CDR3 is CASSLSVGGEQYF. Here the CDR3 DNA reads TGTGCCAGCAGTTTAAGTGTGGGAGGCGAGCAGTACTTC. The variable domain in full, completed from reference TRBV28 and TRBJ2-7, reads DVKVTQSSRYLVKRTGEKVFLECVQDMDHENMFWYRQDPGLGLRLIYFSYDVKMKEKGDIPEGYSVSREKKERFSLILESASTNQTSMYLCASSLSVGGEQYFGPGTRLTVT.

This clonotype has ten or more counts. The V and J genes are TRBV2 and TRBJ2-3; 7 bases line up with TRBD1. The CDR3 runs to 14 residues. CDR1 and CDR2 (germline): SNHLY, FYNNEI. Trimming removed 6 bases from V and 6 bases from J; junction bases left unmatched: 9. This CDR3 reads CASRPSTGEDTQYF. DNA for the CDR3: TGTGCCAGCAGACCTTCTACAGGGGAGGATACGCAGTATTTT.

This clonotype came up many times. The chain carries TRBV28 and TRBJ1-1; perhaps TRBD1 as D (5 bases). This CDR3 spans 12 amino acids. Trimming stripped 4 bases from V and 5 bases from J, with 8 bases between. Germline assignment: CDR1 MDHEN and CDR2 SYDVKM. CDR3 nucleotides: TGTGCCAGCAGTTCAAGACAGACTGAAGCTTTCTTT. Protein: CASSSRQTEAFF.

Ten or more counts support this clonotype. V usage is TRBV2 and J usage is TRBJ2-1; TRBD2 matches 9 bases. The CDR3 is made up of 17 amino acids. The ends lost 4 bases at V and 7 bases at J; junction bases unmatched: 14. CDR1 is SNHLY, CDR2 FYNNEI, per germline. The CDR3 DNA reads as TGTGCCAGCAGTGTAAGGATGCGGGGTAGCGGGAGTAATGAGCAGTTCTTC. Its protein is CASSVRMRGSGSNEQFF. The variable domain in full, with the rest retrieved from reference TRBV2 and TRBJ2-1, is EPEVTQTPSHQVTQMGQEVILRCVPISNHLYFYWYRQILGQKVEFLVSFYNNEISEKSEIFDDQFSVERPDGSNFTLKIRSTKLEDSAMYFCASSVRMRGSGSNEQFFGPGTRLTVL.

In regard to this clonotype: Possible read error: a much larger clone is one base away. Here the CDR3 DNA reads TGTGCCAGCAGCCGAGGACAGGAGCTGGAAGCTTTCTTT. Its translation: CASSRGQELEAFF. This chain joins TRBV3-1 and TRBJ1-1; 7 bases match TRBD1. The junction had 7 bases not matched to a gene; V was cut back by 4 bases and J by 8 bases. This CDR3 contains 13 residues. CDR1 and CDR2 (germline): LGHDT, YNNKEL (reference sequence).

This clonotype was picked up a small number of times. The chain combines TRBV24-1 with TRBJ2-2; 12 bases fit TRBD2. The CDR3 extends over 18 amino acids. The V gene end was trimmed by 5 bases and the J gene end by 0 bases; junction bases not matched to a gene: 6. Germline V gene data show CDR1 as KGHDR and CDR2 as SFDVKD. The CDR3 DNA reads TGTGCCACCAGTGCGGCCGGGACTAGCGGGTCGAACACCGGGGAGCTGTTTTTT. It is translated as CATSAAGTSGSNTGELFF.

This clonotype was seen only a few times. This chain uses TRBV10-1 with TRBJ2-7; tentatively, D is TRBD2 (6 bases). V was pared by 2 bases and J by 6 bases, with 8 bases between. There are 12 residues in the CDR3. Germline V gene data show CDR1 as WNHNN and CDR2 as SYGVQD (reference sequence). DNA of the CDR3: TGCGCCAGCAGTGAGGGTAGCGGCGAGCAGTACTTC. Its protein product is CASSEGSGEQYF.

The rearrangement links TRBV5-1 to TRBJ2-7, with D perhaps TRBD1 (6 bases). Germline CDR1 SGHRS, CDR2 YFSETQ. The CDR3 is 13 amino acids. Deletions cut 7 bases from V and 3 bases from J, with 14 bases between. The CDR3, as DNA: TGCGCCAGCGGAAGGACAGCGTTCTACGAGCAGTACTTC. Translating gives CASGRTAFYEQYF.

A note on this clonotype: This could be a read error, since a much larger clone is one nucleotide away. The CDR3 region is CASSTQLNTEAFF. The CDR3 DNA reads TGTGCCAGCAGCACTCAGCTGAACACTGAAGCTTTCTTT. This chain joins TRBV5-5 and TRBJ1-1; unclear D gene. Germline-derived CDR1 and CDR2 are SGHKS and YYEKEE (reference sequence). The CDR3 sequence is 13 residues long. Trimming took 4 bases from V and 0 from J, leaving 7 bases between them.

At least ten counts were recorded for this clonotype. The rearrangement links TRBV7-3 to TRBJ2-3, with D perhaps given as TRBD1 or TRBD2 (6 bases each). The germline V gene encodes CDR1 SGHTA and CDR2 FQGTGA. Trimming stripped 5 bases from V and 0 bases from J, with 9 bases between. The CDR3 covers 14 residues. CDR3 loop: CASSRGTSTDTQYF. For the CDR3, the DNA is TGTGCCAGCAGCAGGGGGACTAGCACAGATACGCAGTATTTT.

The CDR3 nucleotides read TGTGCCAGCAGCGTAGGCGGCTTAAACACCATATATTTT. Its translation: CASSVGGLNTIYF. The V gene is TRBV9, the J gene TRBJ1-3; D gene unclear. V lost 0 bases, J lost 6 bases, and 7 bases lay in between. This CDR3 has 13 amino acids. CDR1 is SGDLS and CDR2 is YYNGEE in the germline V gene.

Ten or more counts support this clonotype. V usage is TRBV29-1 and J usage is TRBJ2-1, with D perhaps matching TRBD2 (7 bases). V lost 1 base and J 7 bases, leaving 14 bases between the germline ends. Germline V gene sequence: CDR1 SQVTM, CDR2 ANQGSEA. The CDR3 is 14 residues long. CDR3 protein: CSVEGTRGGNEQFF. CDR3 sequence (DNA): TGCAGCGTTGAAGGGACTAGAGGGGGAAATGAGCAGTTCTTC.

This clonotype was seen a handful of times. V usage is TRBV12-5 and J usage is TRBJ2-1; D is uncertain. Germline values: CDR1 LGHNT, CDR2 FRNRAP. The length of the CDR3 is 12 residues. Deletions cut 7 bases from V and 4 bases from J, with 8 bases between. This chain's CDR3 is CASAPEYNEQFF. The CDR3 DNA is TGTGCTAGTGCCCCGGAATACAATGAGCAGTTCTTC.

This chain connects TRBV28 to TRBJ2-4; 10 nucleotides line up with TRBD1. The V gene's germline CDR1 is MDHEN and CDR2 SYDVKM. This CDR3 has 17 residues. Trimming took 4 bases from V and 0 from J; bases not matched to a gene: 6. CDR3 sequence reads: CASSSGQGRPAKNIQYF. The CDR3 region has the DNA TGTGCCAGCAGTTCGGGACAGGGGCGGCCAGCCAAAAACATTCAGTACTTC.

This clonotype was seen more than once but under ten times. This chain links TRBV11-2 with TRBJ2-2; possibly TRBD2 for D (6 bases). CDR3 length equals 14 residues. CDR1 SGHAT and CDR2 FQNNGV come from the germline V gene. V shed 5 bases and J shed 6 bases, with 13 bases lying between them. CDR3 sequence: CASSARLDAGELFF. The CDR3 DNA reads as TGTGCCAGCAGCGCCAGACTAGATGCCGGGGAGCTGTTTTTT.

At least ten counts were recorded for this clonotype. V usage is TRBV5-1 and J usage is TRBJ2-3; 10 nucleotides line up with TRBD1. This CDR3 contains 15 residues. The V gene end was trimmed by 4 bases and the J gene end by 2 bases; junction bases not matched to a gene: 4. The germline V gene encodes CDR1 SGHRS and CDR2 YFSETQ. CDR3 residues: CASSPDRGDTDTQYF. In DNA, the CDR3 is TGCGCCAGCAGCCCGGACAGGGGGGACACAGATACGCAGTATTTT.

This clonotype was picked up many times. The gene calls are TRBV12-3 or TRBV12-4 and TRBJ2-1; the match to TRBD2 covers 7 bases. The CDR3 is 14 residues long. V was clipped by 10 bases and J by 7 bases; unmatched bases: 13. The CDR3 DNA follows: TGTGCCACCCATCTGGCGGGAGTTGGAAATGAGCAGTTCTTC. It encodes CATHLAGVGNEQFF.

In its sample, this clonotype was seen many times. This chain links TRBV28 with TRBJ2-4; 9 bases are shared with TRBD2. After removal of 7 bases from V and 1 base from J, the junction contained 8 bases not matched to a gene. The length of the CDR3 is 16 residues. Germline V CDR1 and CDR2: MDHEN, SYDVKM. CDR3 protein: CASKSSGIPAKNIQYF. The CDR3 DNA follows: TGTGCCAGCAAGTCTAGCGGGATCCCTGCCAAAAACATTCAGTACTTC.

On this clonotype: The germline gene is not matched at one end of the junction; a read error may be the cause. The chain couples TRBV7-3 to TRBJ2-3, with D possibly being TRBD2 (5 bases). The CDR3 totals 13 residues. Germline V gene lookup returns CDR1 SGHTA and CDR2 FQGTGA. The CDR3 protein is CASGLFPTDAQYF. CDR3 in DNA: TGTGCCAGCGGACTCTTCCCCACAGATGCGCAGTATTTT.

Concerning this clonotype itself: A single base separates this from a much larger clone, so it may be a read error. This chain links TRBV18 with TRBJ1-2; possibly TRBD1 for D (6 bases). The CDR3 loop spans 14 amino acids. Trimming pared 1 base from V and 7 bases from J, leaving 13 bases between. The germline V gene has CDR1 KGHSH and CDR2 LQKENI. The chain's CDR3 is CASSPRGRKGGYTF. In nucleotides, the CDR3 is TGTGCCAGCTCACCACGGGGGCGCAAGGGTGGCTACACCTTC.

This clonotype came up many times. The chain uses TRBV30 and TRBJ2-5; possible D gene TRBD2, 5 bases. The CDR3 spans 14 residues. Deletions cut 0 bases from V and 5 bases from J, with 13 bases between. Germline lookup yields CDR1 GTSNPN and CDR2 SVGIG (reference sequence). The CDR3 DNA reads TGTGCCTGGAGTGTACTAGGGTTAGGGGAGACCCAGTACTTC. Protein: CAWSVLGLGETQYF.